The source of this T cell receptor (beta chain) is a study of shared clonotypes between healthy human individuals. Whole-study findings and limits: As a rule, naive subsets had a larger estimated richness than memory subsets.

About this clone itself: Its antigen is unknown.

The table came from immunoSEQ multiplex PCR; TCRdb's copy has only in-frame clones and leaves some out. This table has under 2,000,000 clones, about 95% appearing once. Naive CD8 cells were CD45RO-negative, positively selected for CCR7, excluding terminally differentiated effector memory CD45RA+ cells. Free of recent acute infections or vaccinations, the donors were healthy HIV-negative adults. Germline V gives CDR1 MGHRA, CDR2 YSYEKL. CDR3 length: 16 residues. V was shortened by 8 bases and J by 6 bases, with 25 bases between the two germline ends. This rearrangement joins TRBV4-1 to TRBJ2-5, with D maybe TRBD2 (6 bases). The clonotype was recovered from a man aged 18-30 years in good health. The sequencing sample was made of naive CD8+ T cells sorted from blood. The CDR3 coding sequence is TGCGCCAGCGGCTGGGAGGAGTTTGGCCGAGAGAAGACCCAGTACTTC. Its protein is CASGWEEFGREKTQYF.